This T cell receptor (beta chain) stems from a study of T-cell memory formation after mild COVID-19. Study-wide results and caveats: Pre-infection memory contained some responding clones, which suggested that cross-reactive memory had joined. The CD4+ clones that contracted clustered mainly within CM and EM, and the CD8+ clones concentrated in EMRA.

With respect to this clonotype: Its matching antigen is unknown.

Losses at the gene ends were 3 bases for V and 10 bases for J; bases not matched to a gene: 9. The CDR3 extends over 15 amino acids. Germline loops: CDR1 SGDLS, CDR2 YYNGEE. cDNA libraries for TCR alpha and TCR beta, carrying sample barcodes and UMIs, came from 5'RACE with constant-segment primers. TCRdb processed the 5' RACE reads anew with MiXCR; each CDR3 protein has one entry. The sample shows about 610,000 distinct CDR3 sequences, around 15% of them seen only once. Sequencing used PBMCs or a T cell subset sorted from them (not recorded which). The rearrangement links TRBV9 to TRBJ1-6; 8 bases match TRBD1. This TCR was sampled from an adult woman who had mild COVID-19 (a few samples of this study predate the infection). Cell type and time point are not known. For the CDR3, the DNA is TGTGCCAGCAGCGCGGGGACAGGACGCTGGTCACCCCTCCACTTT. This translates into CASSAGTGRWSPLHF. Filled out from reference TRBV9 and TRBJ1-6, the complete variable domain reads DSGVTQTPKHLITATGQRVTLRCSPRSGDLSVYWYQQSLDQGLQFLIQYYNGEERAKGNILERFSAQQFPDLHSELNLSSLELGDSALYFCASSAGTGRWSPLHFGNGTRLTVT.